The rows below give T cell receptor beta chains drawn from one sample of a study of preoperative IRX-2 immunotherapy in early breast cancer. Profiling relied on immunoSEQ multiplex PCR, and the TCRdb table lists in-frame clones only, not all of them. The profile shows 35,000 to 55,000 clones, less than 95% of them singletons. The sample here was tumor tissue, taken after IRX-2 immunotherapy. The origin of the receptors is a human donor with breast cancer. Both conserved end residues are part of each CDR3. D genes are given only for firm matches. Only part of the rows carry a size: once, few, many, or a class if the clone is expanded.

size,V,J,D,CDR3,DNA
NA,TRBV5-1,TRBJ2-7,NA,CASSWVGGPPEQYF,TGCGCCAGCAGCTGGGTTGGGGGTCCCCCCGAGCAGTACTTC
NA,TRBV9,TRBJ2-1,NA,CASSRAIYSYNEQFF,TGTGCCAGCTCACGAGCGATATACTCCTACAATGAGCAGTTCTTC
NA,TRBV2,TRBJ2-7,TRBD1,CASNPTGDSKQYF,TGTGCCAGCAATCCGACAGGGGATAGTAAGCAGTACTTC
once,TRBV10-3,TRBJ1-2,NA,CAISMDSSYGYTF,TGTGCCATCAGTATGGACAGTAGCTATGGCTACACCTTC
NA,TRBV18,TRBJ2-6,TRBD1,CASSRDRVSFANVLTF,TGTGCCAGCTCACGTGACAGGGTTAGTTTCGCCAACGTCCTGACTTTC
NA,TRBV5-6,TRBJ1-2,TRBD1,CASSTYRGRMVGYTF,TGTGCCAGCAGCACGTACAGGGGGCGCATGGTTGGCTACACCTTC
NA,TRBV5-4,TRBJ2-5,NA,CASSLGTTQETQYF,TGTGCCAGCAGCTTAGGCACTACCCAAGAGACCCAGTACTTC
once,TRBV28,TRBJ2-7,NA,CASSWSHEQYF,TGTGCCAGCAGTTGGTCTCATGAGCAGTACTTC
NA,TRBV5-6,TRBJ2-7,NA,CASTRRRGSSYEQYF,TGTGCCAGCACCCGACGTAGGGGATCCTCCTACGAGCAGTACTTC
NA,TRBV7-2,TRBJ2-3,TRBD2,CASSLTSSGRGGPDTQYF,TGTGCCAGCAGCTTAACCTCCTCAGGGCGGGGGGGTCCAGATACGCAGTATTTT
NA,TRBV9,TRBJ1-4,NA,CASSPIPGWGNEKLFF,TGTGCCAGCAGTCCCATCCCGGGGTGGGGTAATGAAAAACTGTTTTTT
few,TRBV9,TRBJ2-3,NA,CASSVGGMSTDTQYF,TGTGCCAGCAGCGTAGGGGGGATGAGCACAGATACGCAGTATTTT
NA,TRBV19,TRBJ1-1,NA,CASSTGWTEAFF,TGTGCCAGTAGTACAGGGTGGACTGAAGCTTTCTTT
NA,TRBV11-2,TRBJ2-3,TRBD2,CASSALAGVTDTQYF,TGTGCCAGCAGCGCTCTAGCGGGAGTCACAGATACGCAGTATTTT
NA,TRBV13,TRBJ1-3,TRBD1,CASSSTGQGWITIYF,TGTGCCAGCAGCTCGACCGGACAGGGTTGGATCACCATATATTTT
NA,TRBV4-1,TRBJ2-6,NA,CASSQHSGANVLTF,TGCGCCAGCAGCCAGCACTCTGGGGCCAACGTCCTGACTTTC
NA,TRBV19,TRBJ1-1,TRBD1,CAISDRGNTEAFF,TGTGCCATTTCAGACAGGGGGAATACTGAAGCTTTCTTT
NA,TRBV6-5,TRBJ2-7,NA,CASSTRDVGFEQYF,TGTGCCAGCAGTACCCGGGATGTTGGATTCGAGCAGTACTTC
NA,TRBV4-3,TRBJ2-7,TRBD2,CASSQVLVSSGILREQYF,TGCGCCAGCAGCCAAGTCCTCGTCTCTAGCGGGATTCTTCGCGAGCAGTACTTC
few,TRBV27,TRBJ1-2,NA,CASRGTVGGYTF,TGTGCCAGCCGGGGCACAGTTGGTGGCTACACCTTC
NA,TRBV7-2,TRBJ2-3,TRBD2,CASSQLAGYSDTQYF,TGTGCCAGCAGCCAACTAGCGGGATACTCAGATACGCAGTATTTT
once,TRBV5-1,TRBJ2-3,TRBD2,CASSLREAPDTQYF,TGCGCCAGCAGCTTACGGGAGGCCCCAGATACGCAGTATTTT
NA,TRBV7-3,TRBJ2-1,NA,CASSLSVYNEQFF,TGTGCCAGCAGCTTAAGTGTCTACAATGAGCAGTTCTTC
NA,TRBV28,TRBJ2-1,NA,CASLGGHEQFF,TGTGCCAGCCTAGGGGGACATGAGCAGTTCTTC
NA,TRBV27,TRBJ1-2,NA,CASRRAMGPYGYTF,TGTGCCAGCCGTAGAGCGATGGGTCCCTATGGCTACACCTTC
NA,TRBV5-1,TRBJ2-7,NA,CASSLEGYEQYF,TGCGCCAGCAGCTTGGAGGGCTACGAGCAGTACTTC
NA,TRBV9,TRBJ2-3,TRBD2,CASSVDSGSGTDTQYF,TGTGCCAGCAGCGTAGATAGCGGGAGTGGCACAGATACGCAGTATTTT
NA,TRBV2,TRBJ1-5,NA,CASSEDQSFGQPQHF,TGTGCCAGCAGTGAAGACCAGTCCTTCGGTCAGCCCCAGCATTTT